This T cell receptor (beta chain) is from a study of shared T cell receptors in the human thymus. Here immunoSEQ multiplex PCR was the method, and the copy in TCRdb shows in-frame clones only, minus some. The data hold some 660,000 clones, with over 75% observed a single time. The length of the CDR3 is 15 residues. CDR1 is LGHNA and CDR2 is YNFKEQ in the germline V gene. The V end was cut by 3 bases, the J end by 3 bases, with 14 bases between. This clone was seen just once. A further study also used this sample, focusing on human thymus T cells.

Sequencing was carried out using thymocytes. This chain uses TRBV4-2 with TRBJ1-2; a possible D gene is TRBD1 (6 bases). This sequence originates from a boy under two years old with a congenital heart defect. DNA of the CDR3: TGTGCCAGCAGCCAGGGACAAGAAAAGCACTATGGCTACACCTTC. Translated: CASSQGQEKHYGYTF.